These T cell receptor beta chains were read from a single sample in a study of response to subunit inactivated influenza vaccine. TCRdb reprocessed the RT-PCR reads with MiXCR, giving one entry per CDR3 protein. The sample lists about 170,000 distinct CDR3 sequences; about an eighth were seen once. This sample also belongs to another study, concerning T cells expressing NK-cell markers.

The sample consisted of CD8+ T cells sorted from PBMCs, taken 12 days after vaccination. These receptors all stem from a middle-aged man who received an inactivated influenza vaccine. The conserved cysteine and the conserved F or W are not part of the CDR3 here. Fields, in order: J gene, D gene, V gene, CDR3 protein. The D gene is left open where the match is weak.

j_call: TRBJ2-2; d_call: TRBD2; v_call: TRBV6-5; cdr3_aa: ASSLSTERGHKDTGELF
j_call: TRBJ2-1; d_call: TRBD2; v_call: TRBV11-1; cdr3_aa: ASSLMNLAGGRNEQF
j_call: TRBJ2-7; d_call: NA; v_call: TRBV7-9; cdr3_aa: ASSSGLYEQY
j_call: TRBJ1-6; d_call: NA; v_call: TRBV2; cdr3_aa: ASSEAQGYAPLH
j_call: TRBJ2-6; d_call: NA; v_call: TRBV4-3; cdr3_aa: ASSQDSGVDVLT
j_call: TRBJ2-7; d_call: TRBD1; v_call: TRBV19; cdr3_aa: ASSAQTGSYEQY
j_call: TRBJ2-2; d_call: TRBD2; v_call: TRBV11-3; cdr3_aa: ASSHLAGVDGELF
j_call: TRBJ1-2; d_call: NA; v_call: TRBV4-2; cdr3_aa: ASSQETGGGYGYT
j_call: TRBJ1-6; d_call: TRBD1; v_call: TRBV4-3; cdr3_aa: ASSRSQGADYNSPLH
j_call: TRBJ2-1; d_call: NA; v_call: TRBV9; cdr3_aa: ASSVGGVVGDEQF
j_call: TRBJ2-5; d_call: NA; v_call: TRBV6-2/TRBV6-3; cdr3_aa: ASSYTDIQETQY
j_call: TRBJ2-3; d_call: TRBD2; v_call: TRBV2; cdr3_aa: ASRGLAGIDTQY
j_call: TRBJ1-1; d_call: NA; v_call: TRBV5-1; cdr3_aa: ASSLGTGTEAF
j_call: TRBJ2-7; d_call: NA; v_call: TRBV27; cdr3_aa: ASGGGRGYEQY
j_call: TRBJ2-3; d_call: TRBD2; v_call: TRBV7-9; cdr3_aa: ASSRRTSGNTDTQY
j_call: TRBJ2-7; d_call: TRBD1; v_call: TRBV27; cdr3_aa: ASSWTGGGEGYEQY
j_call: TRBJ1-2; d_call: NA; v_call: TRBV9; cdr3_aa: ASSPPARGNGYT
j_call: TRBJ2-1; d_call: TRBD2; v_call: TRBV19; cdr3_aa: ASSPGTSGTTEQF
j_call: TRBJ2-7; d_call: TRBD1; v_call: TRBV4-3; cdr3_aa: ASSQDRSAWGQSYEQY
j_call: TRBJ2-3; d_call: NA; v_call: TRBV28; cdr3_aa: ARSLGTDTQY
j_call: TRBJ2-2; d_call: NA; v_call: TRBV7-9; cdr3_aa: ASSPVGGQGKGELF
j_call: TRBJ2-3; d_call: NA; v_call: TRBV4-3; cdr3_aa: ASSLEYRVSTDTQY
j_call: TRBJ2-1; d_call: TRBD2; v_call: TRBV4-1; cdr3_aa: ASSQSSGRHSREF
j_call: TRBJ2-1; d_call: NA; v_call: TRBV4-2; cdr3_aa: ASSRDEAVYNEQF
j_call: TRBJ2-7; d_call: NA; v_call: TRBV6-2/TRBV6-3; cdr3_aa: ASRFPSSYEQY
j_call: TRBJ1-1; d_call: NA; v_call: TRBV6-5; cdr3_aa: ASSSPTWTEAF
j_call: TRBJ2-5; d_call: TRBD2; v_call: TRBV3-1; cdr3_aa: ASSGVAGGPETQY
j_call: TRBJ2-7; d_call: TRBD2; v_call: TRBV30; cdr3_aa: AWSPPTASGSPYEQY
j_call: TRBJ2-5; d_call: TRBD2; v_call: TRBV6-1; cdr3_aa: ASSLGLAGGLETQY
j_call: TRBJ2-1; d_call: NA; v_call: TRBV12-3/TRBV12-4; cdr3_aa: ASTSLGNEQF
j_call: TRBJ2-1; d_call: NA; v_call: TRBV7-9; cdr3_aa: ASSLGTVYYNEQF
j_call: TRBJ2-7; d_call: NA; v_call: TRBV6-2/TRBV6-3; cdr3_aa: ASSKTETYEQY
j_call: TRBJ2-2; d_call: NA; v_call: TRBV12-3/TRBV12-4; cdr3_aa: ASSLGAGATGELF
j_call: TRBJ1-2; d_call: NA; v_call: TRBV15; cdr3_aa: ATSRVGAGYGYT
j_call: TRBJ1-2; d_call: TRBD1; v_call: TRBV4-1; cdr3_aa: ASSPPGGPLYGYT
j_call: TRBJ1-5; d_call: NA; v_call: TRBV4-1; cdr3_aa: ASSRGQTDSNQPQH
j_call: TRBJ2-2; d_call: NA; v_call: TRBV7-9; cdr3_aa: ASSRLGHMNTGELF
j_call: TRBJ1-4; d_call: NA; v_call: TRBV27; cdr3_aa: ASSLSPGSGEKLF
j_call: TRBJ2-3; d_call: TRBD2; v_call: TRBV7-9; cdr3_aa: ASRPSSGRSTDTQY
j_call: TRBJ2-3; d_call: NA; v_call: TRBV29-1; cdr3_aa: SVEYRHADTQY
j_call: TRBJ2-1; d_call: NA; v_call: TRBV2; cdr3_aa: ASSETDTTALSSYNEQF
j_call: TRBJ2-7; d_call: TRBD2; v_call: TRBV7-2; cdr3_aa: ASTPSGRPSYEQY
j_call: TRBJ2-1; d_call: NA; v_call: TRBV29-1; cdr3_aa: SVEDSPGRSYNEQF
j_call: TRBJ2-1; d_call: NA; v_call: TRBV29-1; cdr3_aa: SVPVRNYPFSYNEQF
j_call: TRBJ2-7; d_call: NA; v_call: TRBV29-1; cdr3_aa: SVEDNLNSYEQY
j_call: TRBJ2-7; d_call: TRBD1; v_call: TRBV7-9; cdr3_aa: ASSSHRDRAFYEQY
j_call: TRBJ1-2; d_call: NA; v_call: TRBV4-3; cdr3_aa: ASSQAGSLGYT
j_call: TRBJ2-7; d_call: NA; v_call: TRBV27; cdr3_aa: ASSYRDIGSEQY
j_call: TRBJ2-7; d_call: TRBD1; v_call: TRBV18; cdr3_aa: ASSPAIGQGRLEQY
j_call: TRBJ1-1; d_call: NA; v_call: TRBV9; cdr3_aa: ASSDSQTNTEAF
j_call: TRBJ1-1; d_call: NA; v_call: TRBV2; cdr3_aa: ASSPVNTEAF
j_call: TRBJ2-3; d_call: TRBD1; v_call: TRBV4-1; cdr3_aa: ASSQDGDRGDTQY
j_call: TRBJ2-1; d_call: NA; v_call: TRBV13; cdr3_aa: ASSPPLVSGSYNEQF
j_call: TRBJ1-5; d_call: NA; v_call: TRBV6-2/TRBV6-3; cdr3_aa: ASSYLGAVQPQH
j_call: TRBJ2-1; d_call: NA; v_call: TRBV28; cdr3_aa: ASSSSPNVRNEQF
j_call: TRBJ2-3; d_call: TRBD1; v_call: TRBV3-1; cdr3_aa: ASSHPSGPQGDTQY
j_call: TRBJ1-2; d_call: NA; v_call: TRBV14; cdr3_aa: ASSQAGAYGYT
j_call: TRBJ1-2; d_call: TRBD1; v_call: TRBV6-2/TRBV6-3; cdr3_aa: ASSYSMDRPEWDGYT
j_call: TRBJ2-2; d_call: NA; v_call: TRBV10-3; cdr3_aa: AISELGQSVDTGELF